Each of the 2 T cell receptor beta chains below was sequenced from the same sample in a study of PD-1 blockade in classical Hodgkin lymphoma. Assay used: immunoSEQ multiplex PCR; TCRdb lists only in-frame clones, some missing. Of 50,000 to 65,000 clones listed, about 89% are singletons. Regarding time point: cycle 4 day 1 (C4D1), after less than seven weeks of nivolumab. Every patient experienced relapse after autologous stem cell transplantation, and brentuximab vedotin exposure varied. The specimen comprised peripheral blood mononuclear cells (PBMCs), sampled before the fourth cycle of nivolumab. These receptor sequences come from a human donor with classical Hodgkin lymphoma.

The genes are TRBV27 and TRBJ1-1; tentatively, D is TRBD1 (5 bases). V lost 5 bases, J lost 8 bases, and 12 bases lay in between. The CDR3 sequence is 12 residues long. CDR1 is MNHEY, CDR2 SMNVEV, per germline (reference sequence). Here the CDR3 reads CASSVTGTEAFF. The CDR3 DNA is TGTGCCAGCAGTGTTACCGGGACCGAAGCTTTCTTT.

The rearrangement joins TRBV10-2 to TRBJ1-4, with 7 nucleotides matching TRBD1. In germline, CDR1 is WSHSY, CDR2 SAAADI. The ends lost 10 bases at V and 0 bases at J; junction bases unmatched: 8. The CDR3 has 15 residues. CDR3 amino acids: CATLGTVTTNEKLFF. Here the CDR3 DNA reads TGCGCCACCCTGGGGACAGTAACAACTAATGAAAAACTGTTTTTT.